The 30 T cell receptor beta chains reported below all come from one sample, sequenced in a study of T cell responses to AZD1222 COVID-19 vaccine (dated by TCRdb to about 2021). Receptors were amplified or captured by the immunoSEQ multiplex PCR assay. TCRdb stores this immuneACCESS table with in-frame sequences only. Part of the clones is absent; in the studies checked, under half of the shortfall reflects unresolved V genes, and no reason is known for the rest. Across this sample there are fewer than 140,000 clones, with 90% seen only once. The ten most abundant clones make up less than 10% of the sample. According to the study, the label for this sample's time point signals: about 28 days (+/-7) after the second vaccine dose. This sample comprised peripheral blood, obtained 28 days after the second AZD1222 dose. These receptors were obtained from an adult who received the AZD1222 COVID-19 vaccine.

The chain uses TRBV5-1 and TRBJ2-2, with a possible D match to TRBD2 (6 bases). Germline CDR1 reads SGHRS; CDR2 reads YFSETQ. With 7 bases removed from V and 5 bases from J, the gap between germline ends came to 15 bases. The CDR3 length is 14 residues. CDR3 bases: TGCGCCAGCTGCCCCGCCGCGGGGACCGGGGAGCTGTTTTTT. Protein product: CASCPAAGTGELFF.

The rearrangement uses TRBV9 and TRBJ2-5, with 13 bases lining up with TRBD2. Germline V gene data show CDR1 as SGDLS and CDR2 as YYNGEE. The V segment lost 4 bases and the J segment 2 bases; nucleotides outside the gene matches: 11. The CDR3 extends over 18 amino acids. CDR3 DNA sequence: TGTGCCAGCAGCTCGGGACTAGCGGGGCGGCTGGGGCAAGAGACCCAGTACTTC. Its protein product is CASSSGLAGRLGQETQYF.

The rearrangement joins TRBV5-1 to TRBJ2-1; no clear D gene. Germline V gene data show CDR1 as SGHRS and CDR2 as YFSETQ. The V end lost 1 base, the J end lost 4 bases, and 12 bases lay between the germline ends. The CDR3 covers 15 residues. The CDR3 sequence is CASSLQGPRYNEQFF. The CDR3 DNA sequence: TGCGCCAGCAGCTTGCAAGGCCCCAGGTACAATGAGCAGTTCTTC.

This clone was counted only a few times. This sequence joins TRBV27 and TRBJ2-2; maybe TRBD2 (6 bases). Germline V gene lookup returns CDR1 MNHEY and CDR2 SMNVEV (reference sequence). Trimming took off 7 bases at V and 5 bases at J, with 11 bases between the two ends. The CDR3 length is 13 residues. The CDR3 here is CASNRAGTGELFF. The CDR3 DNA reads TGTGCCAGCAATCGCGCGGGGACCGGGGAGCTGTTTTTT.

The chain combines TRBV5-1 with TRBJ2-1; 7 bases line up with TRBD2. Germline-derived CDR1 and CDR2 are SGHRS and YFSETQ. The CDR3 is 15 residues long. Trimming removed 4 bases from V and 5 bases from J; junction bases left unmatched: 9. CDR3 sequence (DNA): TGCGCCAGCAGCCTCTTGGGGAGGGTAGACAATGAGCAGTTCTTC. Encoded protein: CASSLLGRVDNEQFF.

The rearrangement uses TRBV4-3 and TRBJ2-1, with D possibly being TRBD1 or TRBD2 (5 bases each). This CDR3 spans 17 amino acids. CDR1 and CDR2 (germline): LGHNA, YSLEER. V was trimmed by 0 bases and J by 0 bases, leaving 12 bases between them. This chain's CDR3 is CASSQDWGDSSYNEQFF. CDR3 DNA sequence: TGCGCCAGCAGCCAAGATTGGGGAGACAGCTCCTACAATGAGCAGTTCTTC.

This sequence joins TRBV19 and TRBJ2-7; 7 bases match TRBD1. This CDR3 is built from 15 residues. Germline lookup yields CDR1 LNHDA and CDR2 SQIVND (reference sequence). With 3 bases clipped from V and 2 bases from J, the junction kept 7 bases outside the gene matches. The CDR3 DNA sequence: TGTGCCAGTAGTATCTCTAGGGGGCCAACCTACGAGCAGTACTTC. Amino acid sequence: CASSISRGPTYEQYF.

V is TRBV29-1 and J is TRBJ2-1; perhaps TRBD1 as D (5 bases). CDR3 length equals 9 residues. The V end lost 4 bases, the J end lost 12 bases, and 7 bases lay between the germline ends. Germline assignment: CDR1 SQVTM and CDR2 ANQGSEA. Written as DNA, the CDR3 is TGCAGCGTTGGAGACAGGCAGTTCTTC. Protein sequence: CSVGDRQFF.

This sequence joins TRBV9 and TRBJ2-2, with D unclear. This CDR3 has 14 amino acids. With 0 bases removed from V and 1 base from J, the gap between germline ends came to 4 bases. Germline V gene sequence: CDR1 SGDLS, CDR2 YYNGEE. As DNA, the CDR3 is TGTGCCAGCAGCGTAGTAATGAACACCGGGGAGCTGTTTTTT. Residues: CASSVVMNTGELFF. The full variable domain, completed using reference TRBV9 and TRBJ2-2, is DSGVTQTPKHLITATGQRVTLRCSPRSGDLSVYWYQQSLDQGLQFLIQYYNGEERAKGNILERFSAQQFPDLHSELNLSSLELGDSALYFCASSVVMNTGELFFGEGSRLTVL.

The chain joins TRBV5-1 to TRBJ1-6, with 8 bases lining up with TRBD1. With V trimmed by 3 bases and J by 0 bases, 2 bases remained unmatched. The CDR3 runs to 16 residues. CDR1 and CDR2 (germline): SGHRS, YFSETQ. The CDR3 bases are TGCGCCAGCAGCTGGACAGGGAGCTCCTATAATTCACCCCTCCACTTT. Protein sequence: CASSWTGSSYNSPLHF.

The count of this clone is one. The V gene is TRBV3-1 (or the pseudogene TRBV3-2), the J gene TRBJ2-2; a weak D match, TRBD2 (5 bases). Trimming took 1 base from V and 6 from J, leaving 6 bases between them. The length of the CDR3 is 13 residues. The germline V gene encodes CDR1 LGHDT and CDR2 YNNKEL (reference sequence). CDR3 loop: CASSQVRAGELFF. In DNA form, the CDR3 reads TGTGCCAGCAGCCAAGTGCGGGCCGGGGAGCTGTTTTTT.

This clone was seen just once. The chain has TRBV5-1 and TRBJ1-2, with D possibly being TRBD1 (6 bases). Deletions cut 0 bases from V and 5 bases from J, with 11 bases between. CDR1 is SGHRS, CDR2 YFSETQ, per germline. The CDR3 is 14 residues long. The CDR3 loop reads CASSLVPGEYGYTF. The CDR3 DNA reads as TGCGCCAGCAGCTTGGTACCAGGGGAATATGGCTACACCTTC. The full variable domain, in which reference TRBV5-1 and TRBJ1-2 provide the parts outside the CDR3, is KAGVTQTPRYLIKTRGQQVTLSCSPISGHRSVSWYQQTPGQGLQFLFEYFSETQRNKGNFPGRFSGRQFSNSRSEMNVSTLELGDSALYLCASSLVPGEYGYTFGSGTRLTVV.

The J gene is TRBJ1-2, the V gene TRBV7-8; 8 bases match TRBD1. The CDR3 runs to 16 residues. V lost 5 bases and J lost 2; bases outside the gene matches: 10. Looked up from germline, CDR1 is SGHVS and CDR2 is FQNEAQ. The CDR3 bases are TGTGCCAGCAGCCCTAGAGGCCAGGGGGCGAACTATGGCTACACCTTC. Translated, it gives CASSPRGQGANYGYTF.

This clone was detected once. This sequence joins TRBV29-1 and TRBJ2-3; 12 bases line up with TRBD1. CDR3 length: 15 amino acids. Trimming removed 6 bases from V and 0 bases from J; junction bases left unmatched: 4. Germline V gene data show CDR1 as SQVTM and CDR2 as ANQGSEA. CDR3 loop: CSVIGTGGSTDTQYF. For the CDR3, the DNA is TGCAGCGTCATTGGGACAGGGGGCAGCACAGATACGCAGTATTTT.

The chain couples TRBV19 to TRBJ1-2, with D unresolved. Trimming took 2 bases from V and 0 from J, leaving 10 bases between them. The CDR3 is 15 residues long. Germline V gene sequence: CDR1 LNHDA, CDR2 SQIVND (reference sequence). The CDR3, as DNA: TGTGCCAGTAGTATAATTGGAGATACTAACTATGGCTACACCTTC. Translating gives CASSIIGDTNYGYTF. Supplemented by reference TRBV19 and TRBJ1-2, the full variable domain reads DGGITQSPKYLFRKEGQNVTLSCEQNLNHDAMYWYRQDPGQGLRLIYYSQIVNDFQKGDIAEGYSVSREKKESFPLTVTSAQKNPTAFYLCASSIIGDTNYGYTFGSGTRLTVV.

The chain uses TRBV13 and TRBJ1-1; D not resolved. The CDR3 length is 14 residues. The germline V gene has CDR1 PRHDT and CDR2 FYEKMQ (reference sequence). Trimming left V 5 bases short and J 0 bases short, with 10 bases between. The CDR3: CASSLERVNTEAFF. Written as DNA, the CDR3 is TGTGCCAGCAGCCTCGAGAGGGTGAACACTGAAGCTTTCTTT.

The gene calls are TRBV7-9 and TRBJ1-2, with D hard to call. The CDR3 is 14 amino acids. CDR1 SEHNR and CDR2 FQNEAQ come from the germline V gene (reference sequence). The V end was cut by 7 bases, the J end by 2 bases, with 14 bases between. The DNA for the CDR3 is TGTGCCAGCACCCAATACAGTGCCAACTATGGCTACACCTTC. Protein sequence: CASTQYSANYGYTF.

V is TRBV18 and J is TRBJ2-1; TRBD1 matches 9 bases. The J segment lost 8 bases and the V segment lost 3 bases, leaving 5 bases of the junction unmatched. In germline, CDR1 is KGHSH, CDR2 LQKENI. The CDR3 spans 14 residues. The CDR3 sequence is CASSPGQGRDEQFF. CDR3 coding DNA: TGTGCCAGCTCACCCGGACAGGGGAGGGATGAGCAGTTCTTC.

The V call is TRBV27, the J call TRBJ2-2; D is perhaps TRBD1 (5 bases). Germline assignment: CDR1 MNHEY and CDR2 SMNVEV (reference sequence). The CDR3 has 14 amino acids. The V and J ends lost 6 bases and 3 bases respectively, with 11 bases between them. The CDR3 nucleotides read TGTGCCAGCAGCCCTGGGGCCTACACCGGGGAGCTGTTTTTT. Its protein is CASSPGAYTGELFF.

The V call is TRBV18, the J call TRBJ1-2, with TRBD1 matching 8 bases. The ends lost 3 bases at V and 5 bases at J; junction bases unmatched: 8. There are 15 residues in the CDR3. The germline CDR1 and CDR2 sequences are KGHSH and LQKENI. CDR3 nucleotides: TGTGCCAGCTCACCGGACAGGGTTATAGTTTATGGCTACACCTTC. It codes for CASSPDRVIVYGYTF.

This clone was observed a few times. This chain uses TRBV2 with TRBJ1-4; D not certain. Germline-derived CDR1 and CDR2 are SNHLY and FYNNEI. CDR3 size: 11 residues. V was cut by 6 bases and J by 10 bases, with 9 bases left in between. CDR3 DNA: TGTGCCAGCAGGGACGTCGGAAAACTGTTTTTT. Translation gives CASRDVGKLFF. The variable domain in full, with the rest retrieved from reference TRBV2 and TRBJ1-4, is EPEVTQTPSHQVTQMGQEVILRCVPISNHLYFYWYRQILGQKVEFLVSFYNNEISEKSEIFDDQFSVERPDGSNFTLKIRSTKLEDSAMYFCASRDVGKLFFGSGTQLSVL.

This chain connects TRBV13 to TRBJ2-1; 9 bases line up with TRBD1. Germline V lookup: CDR1 PRHDT, CDR2 FYEKMQ (reference sequence). With 5 bases clipped from V and 0 bases from J, the junction kept 11 bases outside the gene matches. This CDR3 region has 18 residues. The CDR3 nucleotides are TGTGCCAGCAGCGACCCGAGGGACAGGGCGAGCTCCTACAATGAGCAGTTCTTC. Translating gives CASSDPRDRASSYNEQFF.

The genes are TRBV7-2 and TRBJ2-3; 9 bases agree with TRBD2. This CDR3 contains 15 residues. V lost 1 base to trimming and J lost 4 bases; unmatched junction nucleotides: 3. CDR1 is SGHTA, CDR2 FQGNSA, per germline. The CDR3 DNA reads TGTGCCAGCAGCTTAGGGGGACTAGCCGCAGATACGCAGTATTTT. Translation gives CASSLGGLAADTQYF. Based on the CDR3 plus reference TRBV7-2 and TRBJ2-3, the full variable domain is GAGVSQSPSNKVTEKGKDVELRCDPISGHTALYWYRQSLGQGLEFLIYFQGNSAPDKSGLPSDRFSAERTGGSVSTLTIQRTQQEDSAVYLCASSLGGLAADTQYFGPGTRLTVL.

The gene calls are TRBV11-3 and TRBJ1-5; possible D gene TRBD1, 5 bases. With 7 bases removed from V and 2 bases from J, the gap between germline ends came to 18 bases. From germline, CDR1 is SGHNT and CDR2 YENEEA. The CDR3 is 16 amino acids. This chain's CDR3 is CASTPFRVLGNQPQHF. In DNA, the CDR3 is TGTGCCAGCACCCCATTCAGGGTTTTGGGCAATCAGCCCCAGCATTTT.

The rearrangement uses TRBV7-2 and TRBJ1-2, with D possibly matching TRBD1 (6 bases). CDR1 is SGHTA, CDR2 FQGNSA, per germline. Trimming removed 5 bases at V and 1 base at J, with 11 bases between. The CDR3 is made up of 14 amino acids. CDR3 sequence reads: CASSPQQGNYGYTF. The DNA for the CDR3 is TGTGCCAGCAGCCCCCAACAGGGTAACTATGGCTACACCTTC. Drawing the rest from reference TRBV7-2 and TRBJ1-2, the complete variable domain is GAGVSQSPSNKVTEKGKDVELRCDPISGHTALYWYRQSLGQGLEFLIYFQGNSAPDKSGLPSDRFSAERTGGSVSTLTIQRTQQEDSAVYLCASSPQQGNYGYTFGSGTRLTVV.

This clone was seen a single time. V and J are TRBV7-8 and TRBJ1-1, with D unclear. The CDR3 loop spans 15 amino acids. V lost 5 bases to trimming and J lost 6 bases, with 19 bases between them. Germline CDR1 is SGHVS and CDR2 is FQNEAQ. Here the CDR3 reads CASSPNARGGAEAFF. The CDR3, as DNA: TGTGCCAGCAGCCCGAACGCCCGAGGAGGCGCTGAAGCTTTCTTT.

CDR3 sequence: CASITSGQETQYF. In nucleotides, the CDR3 is TGTGCCAGCATCACTAGCGGACAAGAGACCCAGTACTTC. The J gene is TRBJ2-5, the V gene TRBV7-9; 8 bases fit TRBD2. There are 13 residues in the CDR3. Looked up from germline, CDR1 is SEHNR and CDR2 is FQNEAQ (reference sequence). J was trimmed by 2 bases and V by 7 bases; bases with no gene match: 3.

The gene calls are TRBV21-1 and TRBJ2-7. TRBV21-1 is labeled a pseudogene. There are 13 residues in the CDR3. This chain's CDR3 is CARIPGSLGEQYF. The DNA of the CDR3 is TGTGCCAGAATCCCAGGGAGCCTAGGTGAGCAGTACTTC.

This clone has a single count. J is TRBJ2-2 and V is TRBV18, with D unclear. The V end lost 1 base, the J end lost 0 bases, and 15 bases lay between the germline ends. Per the germline V gene, CDR1 is KGHSH and CDR2 is LQKENI. CDR3 length: 18 residues. In nucleotides, the CDR3 is TGTGCCAGCTCACCACTATCATCCCACGCCGCGAACACCGGGGAGCTGTTTTTT. This sequence encodes CASSPLSSHAANTGELFF.

The rearrangement uses TRBV14 and TRBJ2-3; D perhaps matches TRBD1 (7 bases). Trimming removed 4 bases from V and 1 base from J, with 15 bases in between. This CDR3 is 16 amino acids long. Germline values: CDR1 SGHDN, CDR2 FVKESK. CDR3 bases: TGTGCCAGCAGCCCCGCGGCAGGGGGGCGCACAGATACGCAGTATTTT. Protein: CASSPAAGGRTDTQYF.